This T cell receptor beta chain stems from a study of shared clonotypes between healthy human individuals. TCRdb's table, derived via immunoSEQ multiplex PCR, lists solely in-frame clones and lacks some. The repertoire has 190,000 or so clones, around 63% of them found once; the top ten carry 8.5% to 12%. V shed 5 bases, J shed 5 bases, and the junction held 8 bases outside the gene matches. The CDR3 consists of 14 residues. CDR1 is SGHTA, CDR2 FQGNSA, per germline. Sequencing was carried out using memory CD4+ T cells sorted from blood. Subset described: CD45RA-negative fraction. This clonotype originated in a man under 40 in good health. The chain combines TRBV7-2 with TRBJ2-7, with TRBD1 matching over 8 bases. The CDR3 loop is CASSPQGANNEQYF. CDR3 in DNA: TGTGCCAGCAGCCCTCAGGGGGCTAACAACGAGCAGTACTTC.